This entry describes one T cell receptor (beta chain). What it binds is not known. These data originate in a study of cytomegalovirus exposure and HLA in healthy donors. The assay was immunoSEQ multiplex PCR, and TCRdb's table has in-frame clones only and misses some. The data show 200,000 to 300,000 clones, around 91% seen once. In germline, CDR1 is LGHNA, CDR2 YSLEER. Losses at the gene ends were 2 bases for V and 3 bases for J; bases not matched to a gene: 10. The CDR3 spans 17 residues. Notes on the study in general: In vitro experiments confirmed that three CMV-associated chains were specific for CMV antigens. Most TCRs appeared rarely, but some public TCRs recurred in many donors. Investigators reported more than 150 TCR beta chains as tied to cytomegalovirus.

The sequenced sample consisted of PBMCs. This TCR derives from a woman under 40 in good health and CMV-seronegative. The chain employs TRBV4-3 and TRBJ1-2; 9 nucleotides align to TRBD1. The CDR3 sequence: CASSQFTGTGNHYGYTF. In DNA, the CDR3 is TGCGCCAGCAGCCAATTTACCGGGACAGGGAACCACTATGGCTACACCTTC.